What follows describes a single T cell receptor beta chain. What it binds is not known. The source of the sample is a study of T cells in narcolepsy. Study at large: Donors had narcolepsy type 1 or type 2, or were healthy controls.

Profiled with immunoSEQ multiplex PCR; TCRdb holds only in-frame clones, not every one. The sample records 27,000 or so clones, approximately 80% being singletons. This CDR3 is 14 amino acids long. The germline V and J ends were trimmed by 6 bases and 3 bases, with 14 bases remaining between them. CDR1 is MNHEY, CDR2 SVGAGI, per germline. The study's findings and limits: Some memory CD4+ repertoires had no autoreactive clone sequences. Autoreactive HCRT-specific and TRIB2-specific clonotypes were marked in same-patient CSF-versus-blood CD4+ comparisons. Autoreactive clonotypes reportedly recurred in blood of same and different patients, not controls.

This receptor was identified in a human donor with narcolepsy. Sequencing was done on a sample of CD45RA- memory CD4+ T cells from PBMCs. The chain joins TRBV6-5 to TRBJ1-1, with D tentatively TRBD1 (5 bases). The CDR3 region is CASRGAGKDTEAFF. CDR3 coding DNA: TGTGCCAGCAGAGGGGCAGGGAAAGACACTGAAGCTTTCTTT.